The 28 T cell receptor beta chains below all came from one sample that was sequenced in a study of blood T cell repertoires in COVID-19. Profiled with immunoSEQ multiplex PCR; TCRdb holds only in-frame clones, not every one. The sample includes around 190,000 clones, around 83% of them seen just once. Sequencing used peripheral blood. Every receptor here comes from a woman in her seventies with COVID-19, enrolled during active disease.

This clone was detected only a few times. The rearrangement joins TRBV6-5 to TRBJ1-1, with D possibly being TRBD1 (6 bases). Trimming removed 5 bases at V and 10 bases at J, with 11 bases between. Germline V CDR1 and CDR2: MNHEY, SVGAGI. The CDR3 has 11 amino acids. CDR3: CASSRQDVAFF. CDR3 bases: TGTGCCAGCAGTCGACAGGACGTAGCTTTCTTT.

The chain recombines TRBV2 with TRBJ1-5, with D possibly being TRBD1 (5 bases). With 7 bases removed from V and 7 bases from J, the gap between germline ends came to 17 bases. The CDR3 sequence is 14 residues long. Germline V gene data show CDR1 as SNHLY and CDR2 as FYNNEI. Here the CDR3 reads CASTMKAKGQPQHF. CDR3 sequence (DNA): TGTGCCAGCACTATGAAGGCGAAGGGGCAGCCCCAGCATTTT. The whole variable domain, filled in from reference TRBV2 and TRBJ1-5, reads EPEVTQTPSHQVTQMGQEVILRCVPISNHLYFYWYRQILGQKVEFLVSFYNNEISEKSEIFDDQFSVERPDGSNFTLKIRSTKLEDSAMYFCASTMKAKGQPQHFGDGTRLSIL.

This clone was detected ten times or more. The CDR3 reads CASSLDRARTDTQYF. The CDR3 bases are TGCGCCAGCAGCTTGGACAGGGCCCGCACAGATACGCAGTATTTT. The gene calls are TRBV5-1 and TRBJ2-3; a possible D gene is TRBD1 (6 bases). Germline values: CDR1 SGHRS, CDR2 YFSETQ. With 0 bases removed from V and 1 base from J, the gap between germline ends came to 9 bases. The CDR3 runs 15 residues.

This sequence joins TRBV28 and TRBJ2-4, with 7 bases matching TRBD1. The CDR3 runs 14 residues. Germline-derived CDR1 and CDR2 are MDHEN and SYDVKM. The trim removed 7 bases at V and 1 base at J, leaving 4 bases unmatched. The CDR3 sequence is CASIQQGAKNIQYF. For the CDR3, the DNA is TGTGCCAGCATCCAACAGGGGGCCAAAAACATTCAGTACTTC.

In its sample, this clone was seen a few times. This sequence joins TRBV6-6 and TRBJ1-2; tentatively, D is TRBD1 (6 bases). Trimming took 9 bases from V and 5 from J, leaving 10 bases between them. Germline V gene sequence: CDR1 MNHNY, CDR2 SVGAGI (reference sequence). This CDR3 contains 11 residues. The CDR3 reads CASTGNYGYTF. For the CDR3, the DNA is TGTGCCAGTACAGGGAATTATGGCTACACCTTC.

Comments on this clone: The sample has other DNA sequences that encode this CDR3 too. This rearrangement joins TRBV20-1 to TRBJ2-7, with a weak D call TRBD2 (6 bases). V lost 6 bases and J lost 3, with 9 bases in between. Germline V gene data show CDR1 as DFQATT and CDR2 as SNEGSKA (reference sequence). This CDR3 comprises 11 residues. The CDR3, as DNA: TGCAGTGCCTGGGGGGACTACGAGCAGTACTTC. Protein: CSAWGDYEQYF.

The chain combines TRBV6-6 with TRBJ1-2; D ambiguous. V dropped 0 bases and J dropped 8 bases, with 7 bases sitting between them. Germline V gives CDR1 MNHNY, CDR2 SVGAGI (reference sequence). This CDR3 region has 12 residues. Here the CDR3 reads CASSYSSSGYTF. In DNA form, the CDR3 reads TGTGCCAGCAGTTACTCGAGTAGCGGCTACACCTTC.

This rearrangement joins TRBV7-9 to TRBJ2-3; 12 bases are shared with TRBD2. CDR1 SEHNR and CDR2 FQNEAQ come from the germline V gene (reference sequence). V was pared by 6 bases and J by 2 bases, with 6 bases of the junction left unmatched. The CDR3 is made up of 16 amino acids. The CDR3 here is CASSRGLAGITDTQYF. In DNA form, the CDR3 reads TGTGCCAGCAGTCGAGGACTAGCGGGGATCACAGATACGCAGTATTTT.

J is TRBJ2-7 and V is TRBV24-1, with 9 bases that match TRBD1. The germline CDR1 and CDR2 sequences are KGHDR and SFDVKD. With V trimmed by 3 bases and J by 2 bases, 7 bases remained unmatched. CDR3 length: 16 amino acids. CDR3 sequence (DNA): TGTGCCACCAGTGATACACCGGGACAGGGACCCTACGAGCAGTACTTC. This sequence encodes CATSDTPGQGPYEQYF.

The V and J genes are TRBV28 and TRBJ2-3; 7 positions agree with TRBD2. The germline gives CDR1 MDHEN, CDR2 SYDVKM. The length of the CDR3 is 16 residues. The junction had 12 bases not matched to a gene; V was cut back by 2 bases and J by 7 bases. CDR3 sequence: CASSLQERGSRNTQYF. The CDR3 nucleotides read TGTGCCAGCAGTTTACAGGAGCGGGGATCGAGGAATACGCAGTATTTT.

The rearrangement uses TRBV28 and TRBJ2-7, with 7 nucleotides matching TRBD1. The CDR3 loop spans 16 amino acids. Trimming at V came to 1 base and at J to 3 bases, leaving 9 bases not matched to a gene. Germline loops: CDR1 MDHEN, CDR2 SYDVKM. The CDR3 reads CASSLSPGQPNYEQYF. In DNA form, the CDR3 reads TGTGCCAGCAGTTTATCCCCGGGACAGCCCAACTACGAGCAGTACTTC.

This clone was counted a few times. This chain links TRBV11-1 with TRBJ2-1; TRBD2 agrees at 15 bases. CDR1 and CDR2 (germline): SGHAT, FQDESV (reference sequence). There are 16 residues in the CDR3. V shed 8 bases and J 9 bases; nucleotides not matched to a gene: 11. As DNA, the CDR3 is TGTGCCAGCTCCACAGGGACTAGCGGGAGGTCAGGTGAGCAGTTCTTC. Translating it yields CASSTGTSGRSGEQFF. The full variable domain, its missing parts supplied by reference TRBV11-1 and TRBJ2-1, is EAEVAQSPRYKITEKSQAVAFWCDPISGHATLYWYRQILGQGPELLVQFQDESVVDDSQLPKDRFSAERLKGVDSTLKIQPAELGDSAMYLCASSTGTSGRSGEQFFGPGTRLTVL.

This chain uses TRBV18 with TRBJ2-5, with TRBD2 matching 13 bases. The CDR3 spans 15 residues. Trimming took 6 bases from V and 4 from J; bases not matched to a gene: 5. Germline lookup yields CDR1 KGHSH and CDR2 LQKENI. In DNA, the CDR3 is TGTGCCAGCTCTCCCGGGACTAGCGGGATAGAGACCCAGTACTTC. This encodes CASSPGTSGIETQYF.

The CDR3 bases are TGTGCCAGCCGCTGGGGCGGGAGTGGCGAGCAGTACTTC. Protein: CASRWGGSGEQYF. The genes are TRBV28 and TRBJ2-7, with 7 bases lining up with TRBD2. Germline loops: CDR1 MDHEN, CDR2 SYDVKM. CDR3 length: 13 amino acids. V lost 8 bases, J lost 6 bases, and 10 bases stayed unmatched.

The chain carries TRBV30 and TRBJ2-3, with 12 nucleotides matching TRBD2. The V gene end was trimmed by 3 bases and the J gene end by 4 bases; junction bases not matched to a gene: 20. Germline V gene lookup returns CDR1 GTSNPN and CDR2 SVGIG (reference sequence). The CDR3 extends over 20 amino acids. This CDR3 is CAWRRASLAGGSRAADTQYF. CDR3 nucleotide sequence: TGTGCCTGGAGGAGGGCGTCACTAGCGGGAGGATCCAGGGCGGCAGATACGCAGTATTTT.

This chain joins TRBV4-1 and TRBJ1-2; 7 bases fit TRBD1. The CDR3 extends over 16 amino acids. In germline, CDR1 is MGHRA, CDR2 YSYEKL. V was clipped by 3 bases and J by 0 bases; unmatched bases: 7. The CDR3 here is CASSQGAGQTNYGYTF. The CDR3, as DNA: TGCGCCAGCAGCCAGGGGGCGGGACAGACTAACTATGGCTACACCTTC.

The rearrangement uses TRBV11-2 and TRBJ1-3; D perhaps matches TRBD1 (6 bases). Per the germline V gene, CDR1 is SGHAT and CDR2 is FQNNGV. The V end lost 5 bases, the J end lost 0 bases, and 14 bases lay between the germline ends. CDR3 length equals 16 residues. CDR3 region: CASSASSTGSGNTIYF. In DNA form, the CDR3 reads TGTGCCAGCAGCGCATCCTCGACAGGCTCTGGAAACACCATATATTTT.

The chain combines TRBV5-8 with TRBJ2-2, with D possibly matching TRBD1 (5 bases). The germline V gene has CDR1 SGHTS and CDR2 YDEGEE. Trimming cost V 1 base and J 4 bases, with 11 bases left between them. The CDR3 contains 15 residues. CDR3 region: CASSLRRVGTGELFF. The DNA of the CDR3 is TGTGCCAGCAGCTTGCGCAGGGTGGGCACCGGGGAGCTGTTTTTT.

The chain links TRBV6-5 to TRBJ1-3; D gene unclear. This CDR3 has 13 amino acids. CDR1 and CDR2 from the germline V gene are MNHEY and SVGAGI. V gave up 7 bases and J gave up 0 bases, with 7 bases separating them. In nucleotides, the CDR3 is TGTGCCAGCACCGCAGTCTCTGGAAACACCATATATTTT. Residues: CASTAVSGNTIYF.

The rearrangement uses TRBV18 and TRBJ1-2, with 11 bases aligning to TRBD1. V gave up 5 bases and J gave up 2 bases; unmatched junction bases: 7. The CDR3 extends over 16 amino acids. Germline loops: CDR1 KGHSH, CDR2 LQKENI. The CDR3 sequence is CASSTTGQGANYGYTF. The CDR3 DNA reads TGTGCCAGCTCAACGACCGGACAGGGGGCAAACTATGGCTACACCTTC. The whole variable domain, filled in from reference TRBV18 and TRBJ1-2, reads NAGVMQNPRHLVRRRGQEARLRCSPMKGHSHVYWYRQLPEEGLKFMVYLQKENIIDESGMPKERFSAEFPKEGPSILRIQQVVRGDSAAYFCASSTTGQGANYGYTFGSGTRLTVV.

V usage is TRBV7-9 and J usage is TRBJ1-6; perhaps TRBD1 as D (5 bases). V lost 3 bases, J lost 7 bases, and 13 bases lay in between. The CDR3 has 15 residues. CDR1 and CDR2 from the germline V gene are SEHNR and FQNEAQ (reference sequence). In DNA, the CDR3 is TGTGCCAGCAGCTTGGCAGGGAATTCAAATTCACCCCTCCACTTT. Amino acids: CASSLAGNSNSPLHF.

The chain carries TRBV7-2 and TRBJ1-1; D gene ambiguous. The CDR3 is made up of 13 amino acids. The V gene's germline CDR1 is SGHTA and CDR2 FQGNSA. The germline V and J ends were trimmed by 6 bases and 7 bases, with 15 bases remaining between them. The CDR3 DNA is TGTGCCAGCAGTAGTCAACAGCGGGGTGAAGCTTTCTTT. Translation: CASSSQQRGEAFF. Together with reference TRBV7-2 and TRBJ1-1, the CDR3 gives the full variable domain: GAGVSQSPSNKVTEKGKDVELRCDPISGHTALYWYRQSLGQGLEFLIYFQGNSAPDKSGLPSDRFSAERTGGSVSTLTIQRTQQEDSAVYLCASSSQQRGEAFFGQGTRLTVV.

This clone was detected once. Written as DNA, the CDR3 is TGTGCCAGCAGTGAACGGGACAAGGGCTCCTACAATGAGCAGTTCTTC. Encoded protein: CASSERDKGSYNEQFF. The J gene is TRBJ2-1, the V gene TRBV6-1, with D maybe TRBD1 (6 bases). Germline CDR1 MNHNS, CDR2 SASEGT. CDR3 size: 16 residues. V lost 2 bases and J lost 0, with 11 bases in between.

This clone is a singleton in its sample. The chain couples TRBV3-1 (or the pseudogene TRBV3-2) to TRBJ2-3; tentative D call: TRBD2 (6 bases). The germline V gene encodes CDR1 LGHDT and CDR2 YNNKEL (reference sequence). The CDR3 is made up of 15 amino acids. Trimming left V 4 bases short and J 0 bases short, with 11 bases between. The DNA of the CDR3 is TGTGCCAGCAGCCCCAGCGGGTGGAGCACAGATACGCAGTATTTT. Its translation: CASSPSGWSTDTQYF.

This clone has a single count. This chain uses TRBV7-6 with TRBJ2-2, with TRBD2 identical over 10 bases. CDR1 SGHVS and CDR2 FNYEAQ come from the germline V gene. The CDR3 totals 17 residues. V shed 1 base, J shed 6 bases, and the junction held 8 bases outside the gene matches. The CDR3 is CASSLVGTSGKPGELFF. CDR3 in DNA: TGTGCCAGCAGCTTAGTTGGCACTAGCGGGAAGCCCGGGGAGCTGTTTTTT.

The chain combines TRBV6-6 with TRBJ1-2; TRBD1 agrees at 12 bases. This CDR3 comprises 15 residues. V lost 3 bases and J lost 8; bases outside the gene matches: 7. Germline V gene data show CDR1 as MNHNY and CDR2 as SVGAGI (reference sequence). CDR3 protein: CASSYPGQGATGYTF. DNA of the CDR3: TGTGCCAGCAGTTATCCGGGACAGGGGGCGACAGGCTACACCTTC.

V and J are TRBV28 and TRBJ1-4; D gene uncertain. The CDR3 runs to 16 residues. V lost 3 bases to trimming and J lost 4 bases, with 15 bases between them. Per germline, CDR1 MDHEN and CDR2 SYDVKM. The CDR3: CASSLLGVGVNEKLFF. For the CDR3, the DNA is TGTGCCAGCAGTTTGCTTGGGGTCGGGGTTAATGAAAAACTGTTTTTT. Drawing the rest from reference TRBV28 and TRBJ1-4, the complete variable domain is DVKVTQSSRYLVKRTGEKVFLECVQDMDHENMFWYRQDPGLGLRLIYFSYDVKMKEKGDIPEGYSVSREKKERFSLILESASTNQTSMYLCASSLLGVGVNEKLFFGSGTQLSVL.

This rearrangement joins TRBV9 to TRBJ2-7; D is unclear. V was pared by 0 bases and J by 6 bases, with 10 bases between. CDR1 and CDR2 from the germline V gene are SGDLS and YYNGEE. The CDR3 spans 13 residues. The CDR3 spells CASSVAPLTEQYF. CDR3 in DNA: TGTGCCAGCAGCGTAGCTCCCCTAACCGAGCAGTACTTC.